The 6 T cell receptor beta chains below were found in one sample sequenced in a study of T cell repertoires in cytomegalovirus infection. TCRdb re-derived calls from the reads in MiXCR, one entry per CDR3 protein. The profile shows about a million distinct CDR3 sequences, less than 40% of them singletons. Antigens for these TCRs are unknown. This sample comprised cultured CD8+ T cells from PBMCs, obtained from culture after CMV antigen stimulation. These receptors were collected from a human donor in good health (CMV status not recorded). Some clones in this sample may be carry-over from other donors' samples.

This clonotype has a handful of counts. The chain recombines TRBV12-3 or TRBV12-4 with TRBJ1-4, with a weak D call TRBD1 (6 bases). Trimming took off 5 bases at V and 5 bases at J, with 18 bases between the two ends. The CDR3 is 16 amino acids. The CDR3 region is CASSTLGAGTNEKLFF. The CDR3 DNA sequence: TGTGCCAGCAGTACCTTGGGGGCAGGTACGAATGAAAAACTGTTTTTT.

V gene TRBV15 combines with J gene TRBJ1-5, with D possibly matching TRBD1 (6 bases). The germline V and J ends were trimmed by 0 bases and 9 bases, with 18 bases remaining between them. Germline lookup yields CDR1 LNHNV and CDR2 YYDKDF (reference sequence). The length of the CDR3 is 16 residues. The CDR3 DNA reads as TGTGCCACCAGCAGAGACGGGGGCATACACTTAGGGCCCCAGCATTTT. It codes for CATSRDGGIHLGPQHF.

This clonotype was picked up many times. The chain uses TRBV12-3 or TRBV12-4 and TRBJ2-7; weak D call: TRBD1 (5 bases). The ends were cut back, 6 bases at V and 3 bases at J, with 9 bases in the middle. The CDR3 is made up of 12 amino acids. The CDR3 nucleotides read TGTGCCAGCAGCACAGGCTTCTACGAGCAGTACTTC. Translated: CASSTGFYEQYF.

The V call is TRBV5-5, the J call TRBJ1-6, with D unclear. Trimming cost V 0 bases and J 6 bases, with 13 bases left between them. Germline-derived CDR1 and CDR2 are SGHKS and YYEKEE (reference sequence). The CDR3 extends over 16 amino acids. The CDR3 sequence: CASSLAQEVINSPLHF. The CDR3, as DNA: TGTGCCAGCAGCTTGGCCCAGGAGGTCATTAATTCACCCCTCCACTTT.

This clonotype was counted only a few times. This chain joins TRBV7-2 and TRBJ2-7; D may correspond to TRBD1 or TRBD2 (5 bases each). V gave up 3 bases and J gave up 5 bases, with 14 bases separating them. The CDR3 extends over 14 amino acids. Germline CDR1 is SGHTA and CDR2 is FQGNSA. The CDR3 loop is CASSFEGPANEQYV. The CDR3 bases are TGTGCCAGCAGCTTTGAGGGGCCCGCTAACGAGCAGTACGTC.

This chain connects TRBV7-9 to TRBJ1-1; D unclear. Trimming pared 3 bases from V and 3 bases from J, leaving 17 bases between. CDR3 size: 16 residues. The V gene's germline CDR1 is SEHNR and CDR2 FQNEAQ (reference sequence). CDR3 DNA sequence: TGTGCCAGCAGCTTTTATGGGTCCCAAAGGGACACTGAAGCTTTCTTT. Translated, it gives CASSFYGSQRDTEAFF.